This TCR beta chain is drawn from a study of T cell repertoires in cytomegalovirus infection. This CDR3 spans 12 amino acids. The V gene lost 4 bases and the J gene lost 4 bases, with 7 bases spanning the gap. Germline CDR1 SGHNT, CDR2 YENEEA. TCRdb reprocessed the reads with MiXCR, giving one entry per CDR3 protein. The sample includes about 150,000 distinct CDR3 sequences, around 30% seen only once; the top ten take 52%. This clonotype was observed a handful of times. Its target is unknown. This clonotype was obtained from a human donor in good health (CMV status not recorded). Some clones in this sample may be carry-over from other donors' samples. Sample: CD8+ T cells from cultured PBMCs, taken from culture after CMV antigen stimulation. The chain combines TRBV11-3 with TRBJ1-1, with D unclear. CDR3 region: CASSSTGTEAFF. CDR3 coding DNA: TGTGCCAGCAGCTCTACCGGCACTGAAGCTTTCTTT. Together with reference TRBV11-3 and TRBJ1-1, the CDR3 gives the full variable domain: EAGVVQSPRYKIIEKKQPVAFWCNPISGHNTLYWYLQNLGQGPELLIRYENEEAVDDSQLPKDRFSAERLKGVDSTLKIQPAELGDSAVYLCASSSTGTEAFFGQGTRLTVV.